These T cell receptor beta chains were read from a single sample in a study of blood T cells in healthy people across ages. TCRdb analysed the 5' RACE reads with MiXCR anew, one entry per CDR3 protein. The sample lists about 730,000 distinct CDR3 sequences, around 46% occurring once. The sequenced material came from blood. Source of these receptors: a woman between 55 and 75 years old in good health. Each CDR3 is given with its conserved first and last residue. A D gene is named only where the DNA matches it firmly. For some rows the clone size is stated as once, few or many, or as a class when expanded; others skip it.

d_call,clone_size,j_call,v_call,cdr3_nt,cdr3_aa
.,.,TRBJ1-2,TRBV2,TGTGCCAGCAGTCTTTGGGGAGCTAACTATGGCTACACCTTC,CASSLWGANYGYTF
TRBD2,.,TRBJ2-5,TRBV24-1,TGTGCCACCAGTGACCCAGAGGGGACTAGCGGGAACGTTCGGGAGACCCAGTACTTC,CATSDPEGTSGNVRETQYF
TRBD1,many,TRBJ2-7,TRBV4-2,TGTGCCAGCAGCCAAGATGGGACAGGTTTAGACTACGAGCAGTACTTC,CASSQDGTGLDYEQYF
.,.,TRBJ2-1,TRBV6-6,TGTGCCAGCAGCCCCTCACTAGGGCGAGTTCTCCCCCATGAGCAGTTCTTC,CASSPSLGRVLPHEQFF
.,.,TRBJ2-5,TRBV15,TGTGCCACCAGCAGACCCAGTAGCGGCCAAGAGACCCAGTACTTC,CATSRPSSGQETQYF
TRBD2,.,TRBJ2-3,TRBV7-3,TGTGCCAGCAGCCCCCGGACTAGCGGGAGATTAGATACGCAGTATTTT,CASSPRTSGRLDTQYF
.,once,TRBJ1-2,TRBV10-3,TGTGCCATCAGTGCGACAGGAGACTATGGCTACACCTTC,CAISATGDYGYTF
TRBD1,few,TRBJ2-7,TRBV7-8,TGTGCCAGCAGCTTAGGCCCTTCGGACAGGAGCTCCTACGAGCAGTACTTC,CASSLGPSDRSSYEQYF
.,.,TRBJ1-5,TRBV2,TGTGCCAGCAGTGAAACCCCGGTTTGGTTATATCGGGGTAGCAATCAGCCCCAGCATTTT,CASSETPVWLYRGSNQPQHF
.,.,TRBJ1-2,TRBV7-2,TGTGCCAGCAGCCGCCCTGACAGCCTTTTCTATGGCTACACCTTC,CASSRPDSLFYGYTF
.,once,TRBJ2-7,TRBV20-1,TGCAGTGCTAGTCGGACGGCCTCCTACGAGCAGTACTTC,CSASRTASYEQYF
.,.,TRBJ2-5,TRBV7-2,TGTGCCAGCAGTTTAGGGCAACGAGAGACCCAGTACTTC,CASSLGQRETQYF
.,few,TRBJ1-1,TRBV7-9,TGTGCCAGCAGCTGGCAGGGTGAAGCTTTCTTT,CASSWQGEAFF
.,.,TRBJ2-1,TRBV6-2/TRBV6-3,TGTGCCAGCTCCGAGCGGAGGAAGCAGTTCTTC,CASSERRKQFF
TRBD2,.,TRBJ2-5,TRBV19,TGTGCCAGTAGTGGTCGGACTAGCGGCGAGAGAAGGGAGACCCAGTACTTC,CASSGRTSGERRETQYF
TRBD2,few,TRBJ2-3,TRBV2,TGTGCCAGTGCCCCTGGACGGGGGGAAGATACGCAGTATTTT,CASAPGRGEDTQYF
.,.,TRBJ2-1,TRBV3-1,TGTGCCAGCAGCCAAGATACACAGGGGAGGCGGGGAAATGAGCAGTTCTTC,CASSQDTQGRRGNEQFF
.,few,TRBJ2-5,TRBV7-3,TGTGCCAGCAGCCCCATCCCGGGCATCCAAGAGACCCAGTACTTC,CASSPIPGIQETQYF
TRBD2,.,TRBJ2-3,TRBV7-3,TGTGTCAGCAGCTTAATGGGGCGGGGGAGTTCAGAGGGGATTACAGATACGCAGTATTTT,CVSSLMGRGSSEGITDTQYF
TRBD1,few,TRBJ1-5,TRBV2,TGTGCCAGCAGGGGACAGGCGGGCAATCAGCCCCAGCATTTT,CASRGQAGNQPQHF
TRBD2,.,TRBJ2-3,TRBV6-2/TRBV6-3,TGTGCCAGCAGTTACTTGGCGGGAGCTGACACAGATACGCAGTATTTT,CASSYLAGADTDTQYF
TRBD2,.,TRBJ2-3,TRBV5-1,TGCGCCAGCAACGGACTAGCGGGAGTACCAGATACGCAGTATTTT,CASNGLAGVPDTQYF
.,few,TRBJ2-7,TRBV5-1,TGCGCCAGCAGCACTGACAGGACCTACGAGCAGTACTTC,CASSTDRTYEQYF
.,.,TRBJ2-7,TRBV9,TGTGCCAGCAGCGCCCGCCTGTTCTCCCACGAGCAGTACTTC,CASSARLFSHEQYF
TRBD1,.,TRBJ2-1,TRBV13,TGTGCCAGCAGCGGACAGGGGGTGTCCTACAATGAGCAGTTCTTC,CASSGQGVSYNEQFF
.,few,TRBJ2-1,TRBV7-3,TGTGCCAGCAGCTTCGGCACAGGCTCAAGCAATGAGCAGTTCTTC,CASSFGTGSSNEQFF
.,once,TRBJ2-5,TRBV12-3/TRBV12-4,TGTGCCAGCAGTAAAGACGGGTACCAAGAGACCCAGTACTTC,CASSKDGYQETQYF
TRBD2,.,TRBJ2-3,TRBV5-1,TGCGCCAGCCGATCTAGACTAGCGGGGGGCAGCACAGATACGCAGTATTTT,CASRSRLAGGSTDTQYF